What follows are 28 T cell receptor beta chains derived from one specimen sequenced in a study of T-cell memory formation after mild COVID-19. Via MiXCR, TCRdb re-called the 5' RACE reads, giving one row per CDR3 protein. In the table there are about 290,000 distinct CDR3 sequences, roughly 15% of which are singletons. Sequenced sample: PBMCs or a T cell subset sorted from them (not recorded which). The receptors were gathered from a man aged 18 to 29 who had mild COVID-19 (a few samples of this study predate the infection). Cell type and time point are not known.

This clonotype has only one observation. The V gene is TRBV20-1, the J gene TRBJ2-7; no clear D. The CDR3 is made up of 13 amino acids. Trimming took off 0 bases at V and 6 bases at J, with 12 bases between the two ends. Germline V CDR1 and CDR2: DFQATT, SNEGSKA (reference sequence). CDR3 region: CSARDRIDGEQYV. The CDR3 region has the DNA TGCAGTGCTAGAGATCGGATAGATGGCGAGCAGTACGTC.

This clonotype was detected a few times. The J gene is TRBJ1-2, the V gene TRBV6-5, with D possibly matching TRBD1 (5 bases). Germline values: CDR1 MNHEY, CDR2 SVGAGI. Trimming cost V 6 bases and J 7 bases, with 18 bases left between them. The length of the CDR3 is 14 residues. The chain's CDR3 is CASSPIQPRVGYTF. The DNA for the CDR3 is TGTGCCAGCAGCCCAATTCAACCCAGGGTTGGCTACACCTTC.

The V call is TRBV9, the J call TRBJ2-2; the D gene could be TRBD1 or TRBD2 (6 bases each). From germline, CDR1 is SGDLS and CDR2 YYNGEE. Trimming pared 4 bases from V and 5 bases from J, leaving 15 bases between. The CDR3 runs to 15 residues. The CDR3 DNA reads TGTGCCAGCAGCCCGACGGGGGCGAGGACCGGGGAGCTGTTTTTT. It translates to CASSPTGARTGELFF.

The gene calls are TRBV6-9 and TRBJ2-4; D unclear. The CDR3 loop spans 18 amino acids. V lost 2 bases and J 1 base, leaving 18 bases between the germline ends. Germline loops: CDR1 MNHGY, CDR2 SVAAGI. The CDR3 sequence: CASSYRRSPDGAKNIQYF. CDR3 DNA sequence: TGTGCCAGCAGTTATCGGCGCAGCCCAGACGGGGCCAAAAACATTCAGTACTTC.

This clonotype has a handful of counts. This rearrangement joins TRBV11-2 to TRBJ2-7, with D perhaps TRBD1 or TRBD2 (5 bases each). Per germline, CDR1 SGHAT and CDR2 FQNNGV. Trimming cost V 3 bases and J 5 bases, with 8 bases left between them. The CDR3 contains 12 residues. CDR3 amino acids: CASSFRDDEQYF. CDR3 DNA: TGTGCCAGCAGCTTCCGGGACGACGAGCAGTACTTC.

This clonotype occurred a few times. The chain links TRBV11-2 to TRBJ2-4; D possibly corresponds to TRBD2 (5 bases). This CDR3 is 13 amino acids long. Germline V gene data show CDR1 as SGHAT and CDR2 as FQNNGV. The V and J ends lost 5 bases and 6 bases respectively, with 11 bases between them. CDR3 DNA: TGTGCCAGCAGCCTCTGGGAGCTAAACATTCAGTACTTC. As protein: CASSLWELNIQYF.

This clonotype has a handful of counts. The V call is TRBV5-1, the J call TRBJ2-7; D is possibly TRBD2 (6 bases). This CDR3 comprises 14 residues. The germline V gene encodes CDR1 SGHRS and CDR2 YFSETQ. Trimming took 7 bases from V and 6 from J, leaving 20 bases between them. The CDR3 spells CASPPAGANFEQYV. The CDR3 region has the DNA TGCGCCAGCCCCCCAGCGGGCGCGAACTTCGAGCAGTACGTC.

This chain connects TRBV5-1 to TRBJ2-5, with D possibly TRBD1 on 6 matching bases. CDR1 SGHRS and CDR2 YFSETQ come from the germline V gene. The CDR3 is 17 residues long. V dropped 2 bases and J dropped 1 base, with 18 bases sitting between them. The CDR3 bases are TGCGCCAGCAGCTTACAGGGCGGCGGACCCTCCCAAGAGACCCAGTACTTC. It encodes CASSLQGGGPSQETQYF.

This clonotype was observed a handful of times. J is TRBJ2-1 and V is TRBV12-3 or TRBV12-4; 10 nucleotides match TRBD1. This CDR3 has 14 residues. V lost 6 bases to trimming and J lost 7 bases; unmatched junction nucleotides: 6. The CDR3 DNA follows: TGTGCCAGCAGATGGGACAGGGGTTGGAATGAGCAGTTCTTC. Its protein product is CASRWDRGWNEQFF.

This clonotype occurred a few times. As DNA, the CDR3 is TGTGCCAGCAGCTTAGCGGGGGGGCCGTATGAGCAGTACGTC. Protein product: CASSLAGGPYEQYV. The genes are TRBV7-2 and TRBJ2-7; D is perhaps TRBD2 (7 bases). CDR1 SGHTA and CDR2 FQGNSA come from the germline V gene. The CDR3 covers 14 residues. V dropped 0 bases and J dropped 7 bases, with 13 bases sitting between them.

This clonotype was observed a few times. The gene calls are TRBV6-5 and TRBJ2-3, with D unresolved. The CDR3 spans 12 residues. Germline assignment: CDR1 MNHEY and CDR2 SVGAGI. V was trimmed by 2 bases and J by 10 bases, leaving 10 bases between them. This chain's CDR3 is CASSYGGNAQYF. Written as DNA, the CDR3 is TGTGCCAGCAGTTACGGCGGTAACGCGCAGTATTTT.

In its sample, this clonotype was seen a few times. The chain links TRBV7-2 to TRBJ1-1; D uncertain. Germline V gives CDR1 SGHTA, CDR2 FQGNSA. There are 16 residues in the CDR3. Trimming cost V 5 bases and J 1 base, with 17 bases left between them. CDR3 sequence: CASSPPLSTKNTEAFF. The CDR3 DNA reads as TGTGCCAGCAGCCCTCCCTTGAGCACGAAGAACACTGAAGCTTTCTTT.

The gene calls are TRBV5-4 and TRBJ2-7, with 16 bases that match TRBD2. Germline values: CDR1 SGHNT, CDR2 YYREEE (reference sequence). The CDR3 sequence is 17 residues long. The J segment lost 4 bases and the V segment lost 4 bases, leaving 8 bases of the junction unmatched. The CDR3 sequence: CASSNPGLAGGRYEQYV. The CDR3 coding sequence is TGTGCCAGCAGCAATCCGGGACTAGCGGGGGGGAGGTACGAGCAGTACGTC.

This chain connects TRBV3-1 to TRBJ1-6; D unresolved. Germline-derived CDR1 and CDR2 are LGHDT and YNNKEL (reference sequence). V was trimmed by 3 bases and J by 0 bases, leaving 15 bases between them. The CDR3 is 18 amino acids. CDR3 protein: CASSHRVAASSYNSPLHF. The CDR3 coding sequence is TGTGCCAGCAGCCATCGGGTAGCAGCAAGCTCCTATAATTCACCCCTCCACTTT.

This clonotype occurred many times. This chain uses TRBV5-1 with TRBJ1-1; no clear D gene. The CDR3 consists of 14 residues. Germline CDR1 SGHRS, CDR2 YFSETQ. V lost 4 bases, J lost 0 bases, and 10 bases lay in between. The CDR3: CASSLDGLNTEAFF. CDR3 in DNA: TGCGCCAGCAGCCTGGACGGGTTGAACACTGAAGCTTTCTTT.

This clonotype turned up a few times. The CDR3 DNA follows: TGCAGCGTTACGTCAGATGAGCAGTTCTTC. Translating it yields CSVTSDEQFF. The rearrangement joins TRBV29-1 to TRBJ2-1; no reliable D call. The length of the CDR3 is 10 residues. The V end lost 5 bases, the J end lost 8 bases, and 7 bases lay between the germline ends. CDR1 and CDR2 (germline): SQVTM, ANQGSEA.

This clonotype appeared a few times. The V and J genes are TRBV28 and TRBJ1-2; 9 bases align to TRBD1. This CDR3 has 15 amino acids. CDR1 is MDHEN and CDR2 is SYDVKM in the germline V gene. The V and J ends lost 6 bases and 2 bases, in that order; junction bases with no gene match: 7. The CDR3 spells CASSRPGQGNYGYTF. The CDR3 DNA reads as TGTGCCAGCAGCCGCCCGGGACAGGGAAACTATGGCTACACCTTC.

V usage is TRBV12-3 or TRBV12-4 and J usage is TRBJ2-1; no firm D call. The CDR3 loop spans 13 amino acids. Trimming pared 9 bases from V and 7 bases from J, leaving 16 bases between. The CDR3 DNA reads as TGTGCCAGTCGCCCGGGCAGCCTGAATGAGCAGTTCTTC. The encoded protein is CASRPGSLNEQFF.

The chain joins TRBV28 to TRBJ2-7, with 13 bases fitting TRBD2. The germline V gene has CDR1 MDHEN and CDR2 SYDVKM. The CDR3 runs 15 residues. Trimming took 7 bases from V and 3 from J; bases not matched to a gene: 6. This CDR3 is CASTAGLAGNYEQYV. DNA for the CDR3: TGTGCCAGCACCGCGGGACTAGCGGGGAACTACGAGCAGTACGTC.

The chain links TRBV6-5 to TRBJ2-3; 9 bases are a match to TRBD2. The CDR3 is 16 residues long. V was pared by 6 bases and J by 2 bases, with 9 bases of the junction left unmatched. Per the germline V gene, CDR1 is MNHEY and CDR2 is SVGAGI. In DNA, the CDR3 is TGTGCCAGCAGCAGAAACAGCGGGGGGCTCACAGATACGCAGTATTTT. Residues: CASSRNSGGLTDTQYF.

Here the CDR3 reads CASSPVGRAGYGYTF. As DNA, the CDR3 is TGTGCCAGCAGCCCAGTGGGGAGGGCAGGCTATGGCTACACCTTC. The chain employs TRBV6-5 and TRBJ1-2; D not certain. Looked up from germline, CDR1 is MNHEY and CDR2 is SVGAGI. The CDR3 loop spans 15 amino acids. V shed 6 bases and J shed 4 bases, with 18 bases lying between them.

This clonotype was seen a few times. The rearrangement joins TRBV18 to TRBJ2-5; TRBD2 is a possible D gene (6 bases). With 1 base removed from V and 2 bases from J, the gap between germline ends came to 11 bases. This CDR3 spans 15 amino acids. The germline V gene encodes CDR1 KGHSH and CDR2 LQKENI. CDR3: CASSPQDYTQETQYF. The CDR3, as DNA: TGTGCCAGCTCACCACAGGACTACACTCAAGAGACCCAGTACTTC. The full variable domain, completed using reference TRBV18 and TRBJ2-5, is NAGVMQNPRHLVRRRGQEARLRCSPMKGHSHVYWYRQLPEEGLKFMVYLQKENIIDESGMPKERFSAEFPKEGPSILRIQQVVRGDSAAYFCASSPQDYTQETQYFGPGTRLLVL.

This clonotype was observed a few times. CDR3 loop: CASSDSSVHLHF. In nucleotides, the CDR3 is TGTGCCAGCAGTGACTCGTCGGTACACCTCCACTTT. J is TRBJ1-6 and V is TRBV6-4; D is undetermined. Looked up from germline, CDR1 is MRHNA and CDR2 is SNTAGT. The V gene lost 0 bases and the J gene lost 15 bases, with 9 bases spanning the gap. The CDR3 covers 12 residues.

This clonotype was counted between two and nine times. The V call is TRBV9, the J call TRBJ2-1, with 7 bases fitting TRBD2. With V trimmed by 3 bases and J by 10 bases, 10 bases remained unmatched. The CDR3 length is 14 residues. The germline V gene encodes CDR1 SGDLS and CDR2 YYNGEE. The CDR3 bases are TGTGCCAGCAGCGAGCGGGGCCTACGAAAAGAGCAGTTCTTC. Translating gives CASSERGLRKEQFF.

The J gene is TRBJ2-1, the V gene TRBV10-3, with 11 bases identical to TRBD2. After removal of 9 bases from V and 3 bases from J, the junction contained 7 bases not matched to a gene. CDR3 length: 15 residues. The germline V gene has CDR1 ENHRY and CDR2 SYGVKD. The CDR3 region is CAISMTSGNYNEQFF. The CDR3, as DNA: TGTGCCATTTCCATGACTAGCGGGAACTACAATGAGCAGTTCTTC.

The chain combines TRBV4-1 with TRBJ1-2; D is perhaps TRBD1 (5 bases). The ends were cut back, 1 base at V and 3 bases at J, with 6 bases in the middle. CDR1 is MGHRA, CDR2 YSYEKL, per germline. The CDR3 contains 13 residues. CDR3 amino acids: CASSQGGYYGYTF. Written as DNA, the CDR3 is TGCGCCAGCAGCCAAGGGGGCTACTATGGCTACACCTTC.

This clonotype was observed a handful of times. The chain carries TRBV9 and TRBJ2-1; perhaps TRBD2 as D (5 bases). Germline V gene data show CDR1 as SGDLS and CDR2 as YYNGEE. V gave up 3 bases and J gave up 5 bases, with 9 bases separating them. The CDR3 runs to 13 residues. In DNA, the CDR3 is TGTGCCAGCAGCGGGGCAGCGGACAATGAGCAGTTCTTC. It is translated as CASSGAADNEQFF.

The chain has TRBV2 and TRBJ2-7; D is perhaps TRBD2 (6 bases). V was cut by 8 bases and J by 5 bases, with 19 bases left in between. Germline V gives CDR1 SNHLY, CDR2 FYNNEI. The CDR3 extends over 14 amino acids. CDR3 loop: CASSSEGSLHEQYF. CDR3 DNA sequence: TGTGCCAGCTCGTCGGAGGGGTCATTGCACGAGCAGTACTTC.